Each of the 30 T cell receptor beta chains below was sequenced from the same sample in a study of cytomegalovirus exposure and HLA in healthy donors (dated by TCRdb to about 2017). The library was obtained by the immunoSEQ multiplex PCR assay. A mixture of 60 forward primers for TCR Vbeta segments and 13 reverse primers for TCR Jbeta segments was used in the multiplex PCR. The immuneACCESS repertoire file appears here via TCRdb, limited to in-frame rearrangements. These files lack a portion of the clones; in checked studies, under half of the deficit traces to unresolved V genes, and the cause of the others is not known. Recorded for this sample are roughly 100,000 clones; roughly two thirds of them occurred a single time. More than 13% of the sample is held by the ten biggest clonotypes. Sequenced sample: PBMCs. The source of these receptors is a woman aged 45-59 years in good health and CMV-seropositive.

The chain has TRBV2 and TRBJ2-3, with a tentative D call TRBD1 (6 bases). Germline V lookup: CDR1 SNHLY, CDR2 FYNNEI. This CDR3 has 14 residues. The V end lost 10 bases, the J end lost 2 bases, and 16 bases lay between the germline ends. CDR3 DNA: TGTGCCACCCACCGACAGGCCCTCACAGATACGCAGTATTTT. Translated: CATHRQALTDTQYF.

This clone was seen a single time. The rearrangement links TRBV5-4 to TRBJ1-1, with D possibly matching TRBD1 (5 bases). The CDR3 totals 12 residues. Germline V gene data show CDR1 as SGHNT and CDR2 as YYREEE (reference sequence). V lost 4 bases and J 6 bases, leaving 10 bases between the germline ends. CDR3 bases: TGTGCCAGCAGCGGAACAGGAGCTGAAGCTTTCTTT. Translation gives CASSGTGAEAFF.

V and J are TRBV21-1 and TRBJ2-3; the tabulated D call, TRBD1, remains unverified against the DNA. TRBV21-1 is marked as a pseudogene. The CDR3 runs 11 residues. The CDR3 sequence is CASSKKAQGYF. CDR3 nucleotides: TGTGCCAGCAGCAAAAAGGCTCAGGGGTATTTT.

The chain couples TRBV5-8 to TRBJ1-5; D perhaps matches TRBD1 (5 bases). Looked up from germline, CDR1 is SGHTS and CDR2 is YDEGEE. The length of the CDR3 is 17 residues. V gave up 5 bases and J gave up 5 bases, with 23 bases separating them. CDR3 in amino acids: CASRRPGLNNLDQPQHF. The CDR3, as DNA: TGTGCCAGCAGAAGGCCGGGACTCAACAATCTGGATCAGCCCCAGCATTTT.

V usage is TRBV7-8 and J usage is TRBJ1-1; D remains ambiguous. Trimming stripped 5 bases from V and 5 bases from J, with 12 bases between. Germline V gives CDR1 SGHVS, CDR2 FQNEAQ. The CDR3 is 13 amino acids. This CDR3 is CASSRARETEAFF. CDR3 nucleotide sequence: TGTGCCAGCAGCCGTGCGAGGGAGACTGAAGCTTTCTTT.

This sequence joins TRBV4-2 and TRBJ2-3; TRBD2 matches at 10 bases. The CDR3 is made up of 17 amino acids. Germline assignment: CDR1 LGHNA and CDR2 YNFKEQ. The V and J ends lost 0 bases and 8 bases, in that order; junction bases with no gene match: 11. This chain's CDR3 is CASSQEPSGRAAGTQYF. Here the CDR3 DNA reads TGTGCCAGCAGCCAAGAACCCAGCGGGAGGGCCGCAGGTACGCAGTATTTT.

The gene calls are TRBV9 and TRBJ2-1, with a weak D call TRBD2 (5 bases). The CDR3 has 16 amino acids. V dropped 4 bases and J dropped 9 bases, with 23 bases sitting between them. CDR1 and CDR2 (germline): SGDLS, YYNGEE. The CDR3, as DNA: TGTGCCAGCAGCACCCACCTAGGGAGTGGGTTGGGTGAGCAGTTCTTC. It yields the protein CASSTHLGSGLGEQFF.

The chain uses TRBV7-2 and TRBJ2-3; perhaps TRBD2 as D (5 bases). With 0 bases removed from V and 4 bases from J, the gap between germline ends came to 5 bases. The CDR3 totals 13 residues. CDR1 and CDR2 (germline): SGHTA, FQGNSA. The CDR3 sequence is CASSLAGADTQYF. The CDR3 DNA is TGTGCCAGCAGCTTAGCGGGAGCAGATACGCAGTATTTT.

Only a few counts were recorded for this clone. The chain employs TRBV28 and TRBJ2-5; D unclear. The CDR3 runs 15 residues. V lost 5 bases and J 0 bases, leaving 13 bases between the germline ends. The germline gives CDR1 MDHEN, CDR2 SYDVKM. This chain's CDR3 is CASSLGRSYQETQYF. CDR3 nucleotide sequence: TGTGCCAGCAGTCTGGGCAGGTCGTACCAAGAGACCCAGTACTTC.

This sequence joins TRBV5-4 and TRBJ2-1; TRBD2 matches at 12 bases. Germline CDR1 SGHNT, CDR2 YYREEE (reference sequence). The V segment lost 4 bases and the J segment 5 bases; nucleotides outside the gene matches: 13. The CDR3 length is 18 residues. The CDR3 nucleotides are TGTGCCAGCAGCCACAGACAGGGACTAGCGGGTACCCACAATGAGCAGTTCTTC. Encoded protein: CASSHRQGLAGTHNEQFF.

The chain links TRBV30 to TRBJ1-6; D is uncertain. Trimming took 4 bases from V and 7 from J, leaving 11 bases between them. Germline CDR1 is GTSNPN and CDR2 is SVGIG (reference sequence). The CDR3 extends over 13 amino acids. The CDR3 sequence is CAWNPQKNSPLHF. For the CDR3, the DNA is TGTGCCTGGAATCCACAGAAAAATTCACCCCTCCACTTT.

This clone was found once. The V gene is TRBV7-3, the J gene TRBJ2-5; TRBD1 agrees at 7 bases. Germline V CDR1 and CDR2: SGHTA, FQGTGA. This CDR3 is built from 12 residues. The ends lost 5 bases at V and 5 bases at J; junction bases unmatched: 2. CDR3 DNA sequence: TGTGCCAGCAGCCCGGACAGGGAGACCCAGTACTTC. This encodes CASSPDRETQYF.

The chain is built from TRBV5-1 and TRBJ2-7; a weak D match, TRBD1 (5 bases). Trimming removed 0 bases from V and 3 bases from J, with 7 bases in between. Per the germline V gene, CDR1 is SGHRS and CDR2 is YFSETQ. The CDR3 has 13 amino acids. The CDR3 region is CASSLEGNYEQYF. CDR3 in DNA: TGCGCCAGCAGCTTGGAGGGGAACTACGAGCAGTACTTC.

In DNA form, the CDR3 reads TGTGCCAGCTCACCACCGGCAGGGTATAACACCGGGGAGCTGTTTTTT. Amino acids: CASSPPAGYNTGELFF. The genes are TRBV18 and TRBJ2-2; TRBD1 might be the D (5 bases). The CDR3 runs to 16 residues. Between the trimmed V and J ends, which lost 0 bases and 2 bases, there was a span of 10 bases. Per the germline V gene, CDR1 is KGHSH and CDR2 is LQKENI.

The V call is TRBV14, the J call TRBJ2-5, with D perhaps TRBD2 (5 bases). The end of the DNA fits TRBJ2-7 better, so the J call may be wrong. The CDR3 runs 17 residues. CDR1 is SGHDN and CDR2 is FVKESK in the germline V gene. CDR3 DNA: TGTGCCAGCAGCCAACCTACCCTTCCTAACGGGATGAGCGAGCAGTACTTC. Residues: CASSQPTLPNGMSEQYF.

The CDR3 DNA follows: TGTGCCAGCAGTTTATATAAAGGCGGGGGGACCTACGAGCAGTACTTC. Translated, it gives CASSLYKGGGTYEQYF. V is TRBV27 and J is TRBJ2-7; 8 bases are shared with TRBD2. CDR1 and CDR2 (germline): MNHEY, SMNVEV (reference sequence). The CDR3 extends over 16 amino acids. J lost 2 bases, V lost 1 base, and 7 bases had no gene match.

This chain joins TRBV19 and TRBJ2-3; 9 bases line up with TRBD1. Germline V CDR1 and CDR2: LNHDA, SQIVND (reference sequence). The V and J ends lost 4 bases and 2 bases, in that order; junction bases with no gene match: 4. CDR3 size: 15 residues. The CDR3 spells CASSTGQGNTDTQYF. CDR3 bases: TGTGCCAGTAGTACGGGACAGGGAAACACAGATACGCAGTATTTT.

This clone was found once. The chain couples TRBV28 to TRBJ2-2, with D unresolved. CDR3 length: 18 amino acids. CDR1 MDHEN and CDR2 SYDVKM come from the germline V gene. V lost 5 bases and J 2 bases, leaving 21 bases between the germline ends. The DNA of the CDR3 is TGTGCCAGCAGTCCGTACCCCCAAGTAATTGGCAACACCGGGGAGCTGTTTTTT. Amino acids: CASSPYPQVIGNTGELFF. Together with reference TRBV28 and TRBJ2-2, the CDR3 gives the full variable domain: DVKVTQSSRYLVKRTGEKVFLECVQDMDHENMFWYRQDPGLGLRLIYFSYDVKMKEKGDIPEGYSVSREKKERFSLILESASTNQTSMYLCASSPYPQVIGNTGELFFGEGSRLTVL.

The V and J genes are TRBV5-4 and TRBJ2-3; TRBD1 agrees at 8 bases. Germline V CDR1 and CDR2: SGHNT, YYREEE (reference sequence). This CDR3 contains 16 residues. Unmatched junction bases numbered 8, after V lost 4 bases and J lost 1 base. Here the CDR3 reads CASSLAGTGRTDTQYF. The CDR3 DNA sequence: TGTGCCAGCAGCCTGGCGGGGACAGGTCGCACAGATACGCAGTATTTT.

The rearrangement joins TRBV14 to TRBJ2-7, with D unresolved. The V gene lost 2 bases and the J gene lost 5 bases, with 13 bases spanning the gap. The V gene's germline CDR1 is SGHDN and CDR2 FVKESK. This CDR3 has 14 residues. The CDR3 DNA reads TGTGCCAGCAGCCAATTGGTCTACCCGCACGAGCAGTACTTC. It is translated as CASSQLVYPHEQYF.

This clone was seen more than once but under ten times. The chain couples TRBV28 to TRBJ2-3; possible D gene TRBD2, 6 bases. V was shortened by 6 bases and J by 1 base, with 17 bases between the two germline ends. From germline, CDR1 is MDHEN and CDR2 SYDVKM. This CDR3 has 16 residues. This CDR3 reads CASSYPRGGGTDTQYF. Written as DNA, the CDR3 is TGTGCCAGCAGCTACCCGAGGGGAGGTGGCACAGATACGCAGTATTTT.

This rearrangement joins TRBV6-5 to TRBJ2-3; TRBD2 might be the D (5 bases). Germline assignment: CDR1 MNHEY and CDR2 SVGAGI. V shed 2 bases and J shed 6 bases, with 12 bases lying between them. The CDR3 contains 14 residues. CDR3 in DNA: TGTGCCAGCAGTTACCGCGCGGGTCCGGATACGCAGTATTTT. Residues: CASSYRAGPDTQYF.

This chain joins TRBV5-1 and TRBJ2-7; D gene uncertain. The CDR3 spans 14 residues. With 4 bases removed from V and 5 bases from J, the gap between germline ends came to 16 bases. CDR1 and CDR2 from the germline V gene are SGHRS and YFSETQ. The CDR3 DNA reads TGCGCCAGCAGCCGATCTAGTGGCGCCGACGAGCAGTACTTC. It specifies CASSRSSGADEQYF.

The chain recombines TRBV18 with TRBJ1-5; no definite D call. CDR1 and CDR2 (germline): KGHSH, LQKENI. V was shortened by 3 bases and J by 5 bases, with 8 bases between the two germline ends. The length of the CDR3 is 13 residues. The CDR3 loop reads CASSPGVDQPQHF. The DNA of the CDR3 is TGTGCCAGCTCACCCGGGGTGGATCAGCCCCAGCATTTT.

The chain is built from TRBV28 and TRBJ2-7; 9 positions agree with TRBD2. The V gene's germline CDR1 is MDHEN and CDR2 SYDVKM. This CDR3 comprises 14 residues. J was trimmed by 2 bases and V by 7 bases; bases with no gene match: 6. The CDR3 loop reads CASTTVAGAYEQYF. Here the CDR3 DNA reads TGTGCCAGCACCACGGTAGCGGGAGCCTACGAGCAGTACTTC.

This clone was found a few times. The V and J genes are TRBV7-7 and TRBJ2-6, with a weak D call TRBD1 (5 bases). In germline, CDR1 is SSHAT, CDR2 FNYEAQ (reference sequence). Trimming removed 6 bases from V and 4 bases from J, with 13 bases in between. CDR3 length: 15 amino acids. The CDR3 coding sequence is TGTGCCAGCAGTCCCAGGACATCCGGGGCCAACGTCCTGACTTTC. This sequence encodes CASSPRTSGANVLTF.

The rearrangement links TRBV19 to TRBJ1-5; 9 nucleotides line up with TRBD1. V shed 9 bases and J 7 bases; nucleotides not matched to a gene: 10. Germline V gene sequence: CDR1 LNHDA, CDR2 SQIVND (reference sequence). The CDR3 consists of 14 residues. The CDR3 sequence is CASWGTGQAQPQHF. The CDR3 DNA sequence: TGTGCCAGCTGGGGGACAGGGCAAGCCCAGCCCCAGCATTTT.

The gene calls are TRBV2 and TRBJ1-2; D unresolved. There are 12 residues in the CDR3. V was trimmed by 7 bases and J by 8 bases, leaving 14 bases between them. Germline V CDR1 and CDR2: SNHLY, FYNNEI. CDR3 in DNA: TGTGCCAGCACCCTGATTATCGGGGGCTACACCTTC. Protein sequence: CASTLIIGGYTF.

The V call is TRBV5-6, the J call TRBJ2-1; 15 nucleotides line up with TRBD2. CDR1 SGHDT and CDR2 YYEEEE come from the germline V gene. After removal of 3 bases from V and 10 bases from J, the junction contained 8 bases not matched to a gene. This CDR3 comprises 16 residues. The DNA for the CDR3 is TGTGCCAGCAGCTGGACGGGACTAGCGGGAGGACGGGAGCAGTTCTTC. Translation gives CASSWTGLAGGREQFF. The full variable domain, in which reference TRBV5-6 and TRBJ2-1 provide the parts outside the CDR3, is DAGVTQSPTHLIKTRGQQVTLRCSPKSGHDTVSWYQQALGQGPQFIFQYYEEEERQRGNFPDRFSGHQFPNYSSELNVNALLLGDSALYLCASSWTGLAGGREQFFGPGTRLTVL.

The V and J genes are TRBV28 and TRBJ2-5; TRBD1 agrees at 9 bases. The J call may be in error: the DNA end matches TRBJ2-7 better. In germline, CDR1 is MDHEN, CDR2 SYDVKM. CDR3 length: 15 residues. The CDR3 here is CASRPTGTGSYEQYF. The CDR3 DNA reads TGTGCCAGCAGGCCTACCGGGACAGGGTCCTACGAGCAGTACTTC.